These 14 T cell receptor beta chains were all obtained from the same sample, sequenced in a study of Graves' ophthalmopathy and Graves' hyperthyroidism (dated by TCRdb to the late 2010s). Sequenced using an Illumina HiSeq 2000. TCR beta CDR3 regions were amplified from RNA transcripts for repertoire sequencing. HTBI primers and the Qiagen OneStep RT-PCR kit were used in a first-round RT-PCR, which was followed by a second-round multiplex PCR, size selection and purification. In-frame beta chains were kept once TCRdb had trimmed the public reads at Q25 with fastp and called clones with MiXCR. Entries that share a CDR3 protein sequence are merged under the most common genes and DNA. The sample table contains roughly 500,000 distinct CDR3 sequences; only one count was recorded for around 15% of them. The ten largest clones capture approximately 9.8% of the sample. The sequenced sample was blood. The source of these receptors is a woman aged 30 to 39 with Graves' ophthalmopathy. Donor details come from another sample of the same person, matched by shared clones.

This chain uses TRBV12-3 or TRBV12-4 with TRBJ1-5, with a weak D call TRBD1 (5 bases). This CDR3 is built from 14 residues. Trimming left V 5 bases short and J 6 bases short, with 14 bases between. CDR3 residues: CASSDDRSSQPQHF. CDR3 DNA sequence: TGTGCCAGCAGTGATGACAGATCGAGTCAGCCCCAGCATTTT.

Points on this clonotype: Just one base apart from a much larger clone, this may be a read error. The rearrangement uses TRBV6-1 and TRBJ1-2, with 8 positions matching TRBD1. This CDR3 region has 13 residues. Germline V gene lookup returns CDR1 MNHNS and CDR2 SASEGT. CDR3 sequence reads: CVSRRQGLSGYTF. The CDR3 nucleotides are TGTGTCAGCAGAAGACAGGGGCTAAGCGGCTACACCTTC.

The sample holds many counts of this clonotype. J is TRBJ2-5 and V is TRBV6-5, with D possibly being TRBD1 (6 bases). Germline loops: CDR1 MNHEY, CDR2 SVGAGI. CDR3 length: 14 residues. V lost 6 bases and J 13 bases, leaving 24 bases between the germline ends. The CDR3: CASSLLEVGHQPYF. Written as DNA, the CDR3 is TGTGCCAGCAGCTTACTCGAAGTGGGACATCAGCCGTACTTC.

There are a few counts of this clonotype. The chain has TRBV14 and TRBJ2-7, with 10 bases that match TRBD1. The V segment lost 2 bases and the J segment 6 bases; nucleotides outside the gene matches: 7. CDR1 SGHDN and CDR2 FVKESK come from the germline V gene. This CDR3 spans 15 amino acids. CDR3 DNA: TGTGCCAGCAGCCAATTTCGACAGGGGGCGGGCGAGCAGTACTTC. It encodes CASSQFRQGAGEQYF.

At least ten counts were recorded for this clonotype. The chain combines TRBV29-1 with TRBJ2-5; D possibly uses TRBD1 or TRBD2 (5 bases each). This CDR3 contains 12 residues. Germline CDR1 and CDR2: SQVTM and ANQGSEA. Trimming pared 8 bases from V and 4 bases from J, leaving 14 bases between. The CDR3 loop is CSTGAVGETQYF. The CDR3 DNA reads TGCAGCACCGGGGCAGTAGGAGAGACCCAGTACTTC.

The rearrangement joins TRBV6-1 to TRBJ1-2, with 12 bases lining up with TRBD1. V lost 6 bases to trimming and J lost 4 bases; unmatched junction nucleotides: 6. CDR3 length: 15 amino acids. CDR1 is MNHNS, CDR2 SASEGT, per germline. The CDR3 is CASRTGQGAGYGYTF. Here the CDR3 DNA reads TGTGCCAGCAGGACGGGACAGGGGGCTGGCTATGGCTACACCTTC.

This clonotype was recorded at least ten times. The V gene is TRBV9, the J gene TRBJ2-2; 11 positions match TRBD2. J gave up 0 bases and V 5 bases, and 9 bases lay outside the gene matches. The CDR3 is made up of 18 amino acids. Germline V gene sequence: CDR1 SGDLS, CDR2 YYNGEE. The CDR3 sequence is CASSLTSGSTTNTGELFF. In nucleotides, the CDR3 is TGTGCCAGCAGTCTAACTAGCGGGAGTACCACGAACACCGGGGAGCTGTTTTTT.

Ten or more counts support this clonotype. V gene TRBV6-1 combines with J gene TRBJ2-7; tentatively, D is TRBD1 (5 bases). V was shortened by 4 bases and J by 6 bases, with 13 bases between the two germline ends. The CDR3 consists of 13 residues. Germline V gene lookup returns CDR1 MNHNS and CDR2 SASEGT. The CDR3 DNA follows: TGTGCCAGCAGTGCAGGACATAAAGGCGAGCAGTACTTC. Protein sequence: CASSAGHKGEQYF.

This clonotype has at least ten counts. V gene TRBV6-1 combines with J gene TRBJ1-2; D gene unclear. The germline V gene has CDR1 MNHNS and CDR2 SASEGT. V lost 1 base, J lost 5 bases, and 11 bases lay in between. The length of the CDR3 is 14 residues. The CDR3 DNA sequence: TGTGCCAGCAGTGAAGTCGGCAGCACTTATGGCTACACCTTC. Translating it yields CASSEVGSTYGYTF.

The rearrangement joins TRBV30 to TRBJ1-1; D is uncertain. Germline-derived CDR1 and CDR2 are GTSNPN and SVGIG (reference sequence). This CDR3 has 13 amino acids. V lost 3 bases and J 3 bases, leaving 11 bases between the germline ends. The CDR3 DNA reads TGTGCCTGGAGCGGAGGGAAACACACTGAAGCTTTCTTT. Translated, it gives CAWSGGKHTEAFF.

This clonotype was found many times. This rearrangement joins TRBV7-2 to TRBJ2-2; tentative D call: TRBD2 (6 bases). There are 14 residues in the CDR3. V was clipped by 0 bases and J by 7 bases, with 9 bases between them. Germline V gene lookup returns CDR1 SGHTA and CDR2 FQGNSA. CDR3 sequence: CASSLAPGVGELFF. CDR3 nucleotides: TGTGCCAGCAGCTTAGCCCCGGGGGTCGGGGAGCTGTTTTTT.

This clonotype came up many times. The chain uses TRBV5-1 and TRBJ2-7; D is uncertain. The germline V and J ends were trimmed by 4 bases and 2 bases, with 10 bases remaining between them. This CDR3 region has 13 residues. Per the germline V gene, CDR1 is SGHRS and CDR2 is YFSETQ. The CDR3 reads CASSPGSAYEQYF. In nucleotides, the CDR3 is TGCGCCAGCAGCCCCGGGTCGGCCTACGAGCAGTACTTC. Full variable domain (remainder filled in from reference TRBV5-1 and TRBJ2-7): KAGVTQTPRYLIKTRGQQVTLSCSPISGHRSVSWYQQTPGQGLQFLFEYFSETQRNKGNFPGRFSGRQFSNSRSEMNVSTLELGDSALYLCASSPGSAYEQYFGPGTRLTVT.

This clonotype showed up many times. CDR3 bases: TGCAGTGCTAGTCGCCCCAGCCACTACGAGCAGTACTTC. Translated: CSASRPSHYEQYF. The chain joins TRBV20-1 to TRBJ2-7; no firm D call. The CDR3 runs 13 residues. Germline loops: CDR1 DFQATT, CDR2 SNEGSKA (reference sequence). Trimming took 3 bases from V and 3 from J, leaving 12 bases between them.

The chain joins TRBV9 to TRBJ2-7, with D possibly TRBD2 on 6 matching bases. V was cut by 0 bases and J by 6 bases, with 22 bases left in between. Germline CDR1 is SGDLS and CDR2 is YYNGEE. This CDR3 contains 17 residues. This chain's CDR3 is CASSVEGGLEGIGEQYF. CDR3 DNA: TGTGCCAGCAGCGTAGAGGGTGGATTGGAGGGAATAGGCGAGCAGTACTTC.